This T cell receptor beta chain derives from a study of blood T cell repertoires in COVID-19. Turning to the study itself: Acute-phase and convalescent COVID-19 samples originated in the United States, Italy and Spain. The analysed material was cDNA or gDNA that came from T cells, B-cell-depleted T cells, or PBMCs.

The CDR3 runs to 15 residues. Trimming cost V 5 bases and J 11 bases, with 22 bases left between them. CDR1 and CDR2 from the germline V gene are KGHSH and LQKENI. Clones were read by immunoSEQ multiplex PCR, and TCRdb kept only the in-frame ones, dropping some. The data show about 100,000 clones, approximately 90% seen once. The material sequenced was peripheral blood. The origin of this receptor is a man aged 50 or older with active COVID-19. The genes are TRBV18 and TRBJ2-1; D perhaps matches TRBD2 (6 bases). The CDR3 DNA reads as TGTGCCAGCTCAGACCTGTTAGCGGTCACACCTAAGCAGTTCTTC. Its translation: CASSDLLAVTPKQFF.